Given below is one T cell receptor beta chain in context. TCRdb keeps only in-frame clones here, not all; method: immunoSEQ multiplex PCR. This table holds about 160,000 clones, 94% found once. The data stem from a study of control samples from healthy donors and cancer patients. Trimming pared 6 bases from V and 1 base from J, leaving 9 bases between. This CDR3 contains 13 residues. The TCR was taken from a man aged 60-69 years with colorectal cancer. The V gene is TRBV12-3 or TRBV12-4, the J gene TRBJ1-1; TRBD1 might be the D (6 bases). Sequencing was done on a sample of PBMCs. For the CDR3, the DNA is TGTGCCAGCAGAATGGACAGGAACACTGAAGCTTTCTTT. Amino acid sequence: CASRMDRNTEAFF.